This T cell receptor beta chain stems from a study of blood T cell repertoires in COVID-19. Study-wide context: COVID-19 samples, acute and convalescent, were from the United States, Italy and Spain. In each case, the material was cDNA or gDNA derived from T cells, B-cell-depleted T cells, or PBMCs.

The CDR3 is 18 residues long. V was shortened by 1 base and J by 0 bases, with 16 bases between the two germline ends. CDR1 LGHNA and CDR2 YSLEER come from the germline V gene. Seattle participants joined during active infection and were tracked over time. Study processing details: Amplification of reference gene primers provided the estimated nucleated cell counts. Sequencing was performed with immunoSEQ multiplex PCR; in TCRdb, only in-frame clones are kept and a portion is missing. Clonal size and the V and J genes are those of that table, whereas D and trimming came from the DNA. The data show over 60,000 clones, 90% seen once.

The sequencing sample was made of peripheral blood. This receptor was taken from a man aged 45-65 years with COVID-19, enrolled during active disease. The chain employs TRBV4-3 and TRBJ1-5, with D possibly matching TRBD1 (5 bases). The CDR3 nucleotides are TGCGCCAGCAGCCAAGCGGGGGTCAGGGCAAATAGCAATCAGCCCCAGCATTTT. It translates to CASSQAGVRANSNQPQHF.